Below, 8 T cell receptor beta chains from the same sample are listed, as sequenced in a study of OX40 agonist ivuxolimab in advanced cancers. TCRdb keeps only in-frame clones here, not all; method: immunoSEQ multiplex PCR. This table holds under 3,500 clones, about 92% found once. The sequencing used CD4+ or CD8+ T cells sorted from blood, collected in a trial of the OX40 agonist ivuxolimab. These receptor sequences come from an adult with an advanced solid tumor such as melanoma, head and neck, liver or kidney cancer.

This clone has a single count. The chain employs TRBV19 and TRBJ2-2; D is possibly TRBD1 (5 bases). The germline V gene encodes CDR1 LNHDA and CDR2 SQIVND (reference sequence). CDR3 size: 14 residues. V lost 7 bases to trimming and J lost 4 bases, with 13 bases between them. The CDR3 region is CASMSGPFTGELFF. The CDR3 DNA sequence: TGTGCCAGTATGTCAGGGCCTTTCACCGGGGAGCTGTTTTTT.

The gene calls are TRBV4-2 and TRBJ2-1; 7 nucleotides align to TRBD2. The germline gives CDR1 LGHNA, CDR2 YNFKEQ. V lost 0 bases to trimming and J lost 7 bases; unmatched junction nucleotides: 6. The CDR3 is made up of 15 amino acids. CDR3: CASSQDLAGENEQFF. CDR3 coding DNA: TGTGCCAGCAGCCAAGATCTCGCGGGGGAAAATGAGCAGTTCTTC.

This chain joins TRBV7-6 and TRBJ2-1; TRBD2 agrees at 11 bases. The CDR3 has 19 amino acids. Germline CDR1 and CDR2: SGHVS and FNYEAQ. The trim removed 5 bases at V and 0 bases at J, leaving 12 bases unmatched. The CDR3 DNA reads as TGTGCCAGCAGCGCCCTCGGCCTAGCGGGGGGAGACTCCTACAATGAGCAGTTCTTC. This codes for CASSALGLAGGDSYNEQFF.

The chain is built from TRBV5-1 and TRBJ1-1; tentatively, D is TRBD1 (5 bases). Germline lookup yields CDR1 SGHRS and CDR2 YFSETQ. CDR3 size: 15 residues. V lost 0 bases to trimming and J lost 4 bases, with 13 bases between them. The DNA of the CDR3 is TGCGCCAGCAGCTTGGAGTTGGGGGATGGCACTGAAGCTTTCTTT. Encoded protein: CASSLELGDGTEAFF.

The rearrangement uses TRBV6-4 and TRBJ2-3; 7 bases are a match to TRBD1. Germline CDR1 reads MRHNA; CDR2 reads SNTAGT. V trimming: 10 bases; J trimming: 2 bases; junction bases outside the gene matches: 6. The CDR3 length is 13 residues. The CDR3 sequence is CATKGANTDTQYF. In DNA, the CDR3 is TGTGCCACCAAGGGGGCAAACACAGATACGCAGTATTTT.

The genes are TRBV15 and TRBJ1-1; a weak D match, TRBD1 (5 bases). The CDR3 sequence is 14 residues long. The germline CDR1 and CDR2 sequences are LNHNV and YYDKDF (reference sequence). Trimming took off 0 bases at V and 1 base at J, with 6 bases between the two ends. The CDR3, as DNA: TGTGCCACCAGCAGAGATGGGGGGAACACTGAAGCTTTCTTT. This sequence encodes CATSRDGGNTEAFF.

The J gene is TRBJ1-2, the V gene TRBV5-8; 7 bases agree with TRBD1. Trimming cost V 2 bases and J 3 bases; bases outside gene matches: 7. The CDR3 runs 15 residues. Germline CDR1 is SGHTS and CDR2 is YDEGEE. CDR3 in amino acids: CASSLNRGFDYGYTF. In DNA form, the CDR3 reads TGTGCCAGCAGCTTAAACAGGGGATTCGACTATGGCTACACCTTC. Full variable domain (missing parts from reference TRBV5-8 and TRBJ1-2): EAGVTQSPTHLIKTRGQQATLRCSPISGHTSVYWYQQALGLGLQFLLWYDEGEERNRGNFPPRFSGRQFPNYSSELNVNALELEDSALYLCASSLNRGFDYGYTFGSGTRLTVV.

This rearrangement joins TRBV12-5 to TRBJ2-7; D gene unclear. Germline CDR1 reads LGHNT; CDR2 reads FRNRAP. V dropped 0 bases and J dropped 3 bases, with 18 bases sitting between them. The CDR3 contains 17 residues. The CDR3 is CASGLVLGVGLGYEQYF. For the CDR3, the DNA is TGTGCTAGTGGTTTGGTACTGGGCGTGGGTTTGGGCTACGAGCAGTACTTC.